The 9 T cell receptor beta chains below all came from one sample that was sequenced in a study of OX40 agonist ivuxolimab in advanced cancers. Generated by immunoSEQ multiplex PCR, the TCRdb table keeps only in-frame clones and is missing some. The sample lists 60,000 to 70,000 clones, around 83% seen once, with under 2.5% in the top ten. The sequences come from CD4+ or CD8+ T cells sorted from blood, collected in a trial of the OX40 agonist ivuxolimab. Receptors originate from an adult with an advanced solid tumor such as melanoma, head and neck, liver or kidney cancer.

The chain employs TRBV27 and TRBJ2-1; 7 positions agree with TRBD1. The CDR3 contains 16 residues. The V segment lost 6 bases and the J segment 5 bases; nucleotides outside the gene matches: 13. Germline CDR1 and CDR2: MNHEY and SMNVEV (reference sequence). Here the CDR3 DNA reads TGTGCCAGCAGATCCCAAGGGGGCGGACAGAACAATGAGCAGTTCTTC. This codes for CASRSQGGGQNNEQFF.

V is TRBV5-1 and J is TRBJ2-1, with 10 bases that match TRBD2. Per the germline V gene, CDR1 is SGHRS and CDR2 is YFSETQ. The J segment lost 9 bases and the V segment lost 6 bases, leaving 12 bases of the junction unmatched. There are 15 residues in the CDR3. CDR3 protein: CASIEGLAGEFEQFF. DNA for the CDR3: TGCGCCAGCATCGAGGGGCTAGCGGGAGAGTTTGAGCAGTTCTTC.

The table lists this clone with a count of one. The chain uses TRBV7-2 and TRBJ1-1; D not certain. V was shortened by 0 bases and J by 3 bases, with 5 bases between the two germline ends. The CDR3 is 13 amino acids. Germline V gene lookup returns CDR1 SGHTA and CDR2 FQGNSA. CDR3 coding DNA: TGTGCCAGCAGCTTAGCCGGGTACACTGAAGCTTTCTTT. Protein sequence: CASSLAGYTEAFF.

This clone was seen a few times. This sample includes further DNA sequences coding for the same CDR3. The V gene is TRBV30, the J gene TRBJ2-7; a weak D match, TRBD1 (6 bases). The ends were cut back, 1 base at V and 3 bases at J, with 10 bases in the middle. This CDR3 is 13 amino acids long. The germline V gene has CDR1 GTSNPN and CDR2 SVGIG (reference sequence). CDR3 amino acids: CAWSGTGNYEQYF. CDR3 coding DNA: TGTGCCTGGAGTGGAACAGGGAACTACGAGCAGTACTTC.

The chain has TRBV4-2 and TRBJ2-1, with TRBD2 matching 9 bases. CDR1 and CDR2 from the germline V gene are LGHNA and YNFKEQ. CDR3 size: 16 residues. Losses at the gene ends were 0 bases for V and 9 bases for J; bases not matched to a gene: 9. In nucleotides, the CDR3 is TGTGCCAGCAGCCAAGAGTTAGCGGGAGTAGGGGGTGAGCAGTTCTTC. Residues: CASSQELAGVGGEQFF.

The chain couples TRBV13 to TRBJ2-1; no definite D call. The CDR3 extends over 18 amino acids. Germline values: CDR1 PRHDT, CDR2 FYEKMQ (reference sequence). Trimming pared 2 bases from V and 4 bases from J, leaving 21 bases between. This CDR3 is CASSLTTPKVIVYNEQFF. The CDR3 nucleotides are TGTGCCAGCAGCTTAACCACCCCAAAGGTTATCGTATACAATGAGCAGTTCTTC.

This clone was counted between two and nine times. V gene TRBV5-5 combines with J gene TRBJ2-7; a weak D match, TRBD1 (5 bases). The germline V and J ends were trimmed by 0 bases and 2 bases, with 12 bases remaining between them. Germline CDR1 is SGHKS and CDR2 is YYEKEE (reference sequence). The CDR3 spans 15 residues. The CDR3 protein is CASSLGPGFTYEQYF. The DNA for the CDR3 is TGTGCCAGCAGCTTGGGGCCAGGGTTCACCTACGAGCAGTACTTC.

The CDR3 here is CASSLADRDTGELFF. CDR3 bases: TGTGCCAGCAGCTTAGCGGACAGGGACACCGGGGAGCTGTTTTTT. This rearrangement joins TRBV11-3 to TRBJ2-2; the match to TRBD1 covers 8 bases. Germline CDR1 is SGHNT and CDR2 is YENEEA. The ends lost 1 base at V and 3 bases at J; junction bases unmatched: 1. This CDR3 is 15 amino acids long.

The chain couples TRBV29-1 to TRBJ1-5, with D possibly being TRBD1 (5 bases). V lost 4 bases to trimming and J lost 0 bases, with 10 bases between them. Germline-derived CDR1 and CDR2 are SQVTM and ANQGSEA. The length of the CDR3 is 14 residues. CDR3 amino acids: CSVVEGTSNQPQHF. CDR3 nucleotides: TGCAGCGTTGTTGAAGGGACTAGCAATCAGCCCCAGCATTTT.